This T cell receptor beta chain was found in a study of blood T cell repertoires in COVID-19. Overall study: Samples representing acute and convalescent COVID-19 were sourced from the United States, Italy and Spain. PBMCs, B-cell-depleted T cells, or T cells were the source of the cDNA or gDNA that made up the material.

In the authors' workflow: Scientists estimated how many nucleated cells there were by amplifying reference gene primers. Using immunoSEQ multiplex PCR, the repertoire was profiled, and TCRdb retains in-frame clones only, with some absent. The D gene and trimming were derived from the DNA, and the V and J assignments and clone size from that table. The data show almost 95,000 clones, 87% seen once. This CDR3 is 13 amino acids long. The V gene lost 2 bases and the J gene lost 6 bases, with 5 bases spanning the gap. CDR1 is MNHNS, CDR2 SASEGT, per germline. Sequenced: peripheral blood. This TCR came from a woman aged 55-70 years with COVID-19, enrolled during active disease. The V call is TRBV6-1, the J call TRBJ1-6; D remains unclear. DNA for the CDR3: TGTGCCAGCAGTGAATTCAGTAATTCACCCCTCCACTTT. It codes for CASSEFSNSPLHF.